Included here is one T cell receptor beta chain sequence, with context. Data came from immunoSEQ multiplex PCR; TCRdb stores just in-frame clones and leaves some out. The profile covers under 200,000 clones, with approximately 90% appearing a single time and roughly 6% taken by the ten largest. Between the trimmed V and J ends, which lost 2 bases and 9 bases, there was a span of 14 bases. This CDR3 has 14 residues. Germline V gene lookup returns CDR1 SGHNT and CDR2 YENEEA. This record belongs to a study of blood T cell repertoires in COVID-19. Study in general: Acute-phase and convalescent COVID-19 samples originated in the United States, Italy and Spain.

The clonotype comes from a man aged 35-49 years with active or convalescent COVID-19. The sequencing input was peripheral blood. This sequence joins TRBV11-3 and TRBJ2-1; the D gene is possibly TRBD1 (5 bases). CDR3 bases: TGTGCCAGCAGCTTAAGGGCAGGGATTGGTGAGCAGTTCTTC. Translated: CASSLRAGIGEQFF.